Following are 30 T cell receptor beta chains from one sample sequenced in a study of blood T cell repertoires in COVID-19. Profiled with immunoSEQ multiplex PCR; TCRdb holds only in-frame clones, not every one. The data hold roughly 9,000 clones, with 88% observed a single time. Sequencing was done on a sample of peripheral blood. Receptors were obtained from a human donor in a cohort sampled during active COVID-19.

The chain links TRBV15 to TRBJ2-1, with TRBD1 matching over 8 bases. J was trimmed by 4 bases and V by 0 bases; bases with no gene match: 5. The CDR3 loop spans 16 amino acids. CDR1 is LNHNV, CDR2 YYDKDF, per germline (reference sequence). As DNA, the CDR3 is TGTGCCACCAGCAGAGATCTCACAGGGGGGTACAATGAGCAGTTCTTC. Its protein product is CATSRDLTGGYNEQFF.

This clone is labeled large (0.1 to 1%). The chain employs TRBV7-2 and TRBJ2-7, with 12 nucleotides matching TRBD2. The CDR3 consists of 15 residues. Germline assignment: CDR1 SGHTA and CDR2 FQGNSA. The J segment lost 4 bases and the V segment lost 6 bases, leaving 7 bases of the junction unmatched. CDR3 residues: CASSPLAGGPYEQYF. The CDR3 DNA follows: TGTGCCAGCAGTCCCCTAGCGGGAGGGCCGTACGAGCAGTACTTC.

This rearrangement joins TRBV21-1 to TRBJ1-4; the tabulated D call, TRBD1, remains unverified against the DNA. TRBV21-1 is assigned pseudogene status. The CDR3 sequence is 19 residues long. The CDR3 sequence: CASSYRWGDRGSRDEKLFF. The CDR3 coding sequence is TGTGCCAGCAGCTATCGCTGGGGAGACAGGGGGAGTCGAGATGAAAAACTGTTTTTT.

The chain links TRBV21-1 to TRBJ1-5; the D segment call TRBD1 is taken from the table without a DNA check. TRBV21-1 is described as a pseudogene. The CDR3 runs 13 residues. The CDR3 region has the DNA TGTGCCGGGGGCATACGAATAAATCAGCCCCAGCATTTT. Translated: CAGGIRINQPQHF.

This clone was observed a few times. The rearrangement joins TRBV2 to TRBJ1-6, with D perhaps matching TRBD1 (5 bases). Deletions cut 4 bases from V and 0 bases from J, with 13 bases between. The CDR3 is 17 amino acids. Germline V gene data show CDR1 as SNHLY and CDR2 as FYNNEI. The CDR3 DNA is TGTGCCAGCAGTGGAGGACACAGAGTCTCCTATAATTCACCCCTCCACTTT. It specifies CASSGGHRVSYNSPLHF.

The CDR3 DNA reads TGTGCCAGCAGTGGGGACGACAGGGGGCGTTATGAAAAACTGTTTTTT. Translation: CASSGDDRGRYEKLFF. The rearrangement joins TRBV28 to TRBJ1-4; 10 nucleotides line up with TRBD1. From germline, CDR1 is MDHEN and CDR2 SYDVKM. This CDR3 is built from 16 residues. V shed 5 bases and J 6 bases; nucleotides not matched to a gene: 9.

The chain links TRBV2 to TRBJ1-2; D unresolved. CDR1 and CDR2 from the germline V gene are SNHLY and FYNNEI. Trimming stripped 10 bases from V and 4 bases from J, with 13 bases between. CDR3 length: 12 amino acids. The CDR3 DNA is TGTGCCACTAGGCTACGGGGCTATGGCTACACCTTC. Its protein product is CATRLRGYGYTF.

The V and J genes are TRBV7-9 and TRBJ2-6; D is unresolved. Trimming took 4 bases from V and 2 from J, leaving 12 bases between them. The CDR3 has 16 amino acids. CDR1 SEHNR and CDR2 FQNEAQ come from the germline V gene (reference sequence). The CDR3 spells CASSSPFPAGANVLTF. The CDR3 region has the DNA TGTGCCAGCAGCTCACCCTTCCCAGCTGGGGCCAACGTCCTGACTTTC.

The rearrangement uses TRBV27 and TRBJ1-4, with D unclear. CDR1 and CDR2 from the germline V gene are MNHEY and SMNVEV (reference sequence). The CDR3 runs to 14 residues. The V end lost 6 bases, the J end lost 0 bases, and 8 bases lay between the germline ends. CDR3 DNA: TGTGCCAGCAGCACCGGAGCAACTAATGAAAAACTGTTTTTT. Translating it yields CASSTGATNEKLFF.

CDR3 loop: CASSLGQLAETEAFF. The DNA for the CDR3 is TGTGCCAGCAGCCTCGGTCAGCTCGCGGAGACCGAAGCTTTCTTT. The rearrangement uses TRBV5-4 and TRBJ1-1; D gene uncertain. Germline V gives CDR1 SGHNT, CDR2 YYREEE (reference sequence). This CDR3 comprises 15 residues. Trimming took 4 bases from V and 8 from J, leaving 21 bases between them.

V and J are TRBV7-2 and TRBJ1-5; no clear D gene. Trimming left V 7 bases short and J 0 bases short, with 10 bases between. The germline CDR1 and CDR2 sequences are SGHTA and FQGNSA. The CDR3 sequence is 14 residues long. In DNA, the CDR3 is TGTGCCAGCACCCGTGGCTTTAGCAATCAGCCCCAGCATTTT. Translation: CASTRGFSNQPQHF.

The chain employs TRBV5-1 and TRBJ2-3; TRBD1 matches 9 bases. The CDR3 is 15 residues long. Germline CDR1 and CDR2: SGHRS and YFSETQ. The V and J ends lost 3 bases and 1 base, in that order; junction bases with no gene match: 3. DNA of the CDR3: TGCGCCAGCAGCTCCCGGGACAGGGGCACAGATACGCAGTATTTT. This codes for CASSSRDRGTDTQYF.

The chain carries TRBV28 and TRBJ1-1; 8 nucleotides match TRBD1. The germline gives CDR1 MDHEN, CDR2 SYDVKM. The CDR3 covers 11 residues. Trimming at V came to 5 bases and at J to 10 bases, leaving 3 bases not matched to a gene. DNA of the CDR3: TGTGCCAGCAGTGTTACAGGGGGAGCTTTCTTT. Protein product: CASSVTGGAFF.

The DNA of the CDR3 is TGTGCCCGCGCCTGGGACAGGGTCCACGAGCAGTACTTC. As protein: CARAWDRVHEQYF. This chain joins TRBV6-5 and TRBJ2-7; 9 bases align to TRBD1. Trimming took 11 bases from V and 5 from J; bases not matched to a gene: 10. CDR1 MNHEY and CDR2 SVGAGI come from the germline V gene. This CDR3 region has 13 residues.

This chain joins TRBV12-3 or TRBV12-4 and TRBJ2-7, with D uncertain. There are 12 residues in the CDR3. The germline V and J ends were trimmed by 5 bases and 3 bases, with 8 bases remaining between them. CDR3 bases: TGTGCCAGCAGTCCCTCAGACTACGAGCAGTACTTC. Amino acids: CASSPSDYEQYF.

The CDR3 here is CASSLATTDTQYF. The CDR3 DNA sequence: TGTGCCAGCAGTTTGGCCACCACAGATACGCAGTATTTT. This sequence joins TRBV12-3 or TRBV12-4 and TRBJ2-3; no clear D gene. The V end was cut by 3 bases, the J end by 2 bases, with 6 bases between. The CDR3 totals 13 residues.

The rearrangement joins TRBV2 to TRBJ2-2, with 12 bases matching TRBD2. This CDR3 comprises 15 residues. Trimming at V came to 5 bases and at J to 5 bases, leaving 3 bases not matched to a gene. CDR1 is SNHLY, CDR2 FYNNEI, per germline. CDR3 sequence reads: CASSLLAGGTGELFF. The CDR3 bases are TGTGCCAGCAGTCTTCTAGCGGGAGGGACCGGGGAGCTGTTTTTT.

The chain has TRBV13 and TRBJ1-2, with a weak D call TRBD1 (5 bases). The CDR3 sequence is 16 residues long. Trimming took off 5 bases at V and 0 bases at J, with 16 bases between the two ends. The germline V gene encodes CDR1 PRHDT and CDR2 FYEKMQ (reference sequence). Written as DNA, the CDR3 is TGTGCCAGCAGCGATACGGGCGGGACCTCTAACTATGGCTACACCTTC. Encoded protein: CASSDTGGTSNYGYTF.

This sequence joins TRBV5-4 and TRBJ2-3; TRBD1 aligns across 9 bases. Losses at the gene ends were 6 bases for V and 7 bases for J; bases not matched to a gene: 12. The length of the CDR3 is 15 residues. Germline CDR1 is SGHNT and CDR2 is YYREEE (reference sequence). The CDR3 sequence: CASTGTGREVNTQYF. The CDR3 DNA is TGTGCCAGCACCGGGACAGGGAGGGAGGTGAATACGCAGTATTTT.

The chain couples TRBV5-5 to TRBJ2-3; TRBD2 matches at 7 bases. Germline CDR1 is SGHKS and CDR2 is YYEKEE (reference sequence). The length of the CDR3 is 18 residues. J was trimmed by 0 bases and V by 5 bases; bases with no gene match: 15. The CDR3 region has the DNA TGTGCCAGCAGGATAGCCGGACTAGACAGTCCTAGCACAGATACGCAGTATTTT. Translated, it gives CASRIAGLDSPSTDTQYF.

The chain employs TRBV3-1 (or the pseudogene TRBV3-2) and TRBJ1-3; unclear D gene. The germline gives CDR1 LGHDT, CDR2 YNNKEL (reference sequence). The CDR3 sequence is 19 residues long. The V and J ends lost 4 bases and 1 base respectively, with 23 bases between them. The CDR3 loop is CASSLPLSPAGGSGNTIYF. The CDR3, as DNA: TGTGCCAGCAGCCTCCCACTGAGTCCCGCGGGTGGGTCTGGAAACACCATATATTTT.

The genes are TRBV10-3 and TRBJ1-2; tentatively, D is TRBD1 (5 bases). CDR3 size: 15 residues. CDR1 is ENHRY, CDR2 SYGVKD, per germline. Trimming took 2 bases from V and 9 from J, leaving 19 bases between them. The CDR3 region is CAISEAQGFWYRYTF. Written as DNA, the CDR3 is TGTGCCATCAGTGAGGCCCAGGGCTTTTGGTATCGCTACACCTTC.

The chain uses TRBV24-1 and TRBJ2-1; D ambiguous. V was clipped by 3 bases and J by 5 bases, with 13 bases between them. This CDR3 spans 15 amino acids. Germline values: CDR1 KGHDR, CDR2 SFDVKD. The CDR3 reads CATSDPIQLDNEQFF. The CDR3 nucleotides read TGTGCCACCAGTGATCCCATCCAACTCGACAATGAGCAGTTCTTC.

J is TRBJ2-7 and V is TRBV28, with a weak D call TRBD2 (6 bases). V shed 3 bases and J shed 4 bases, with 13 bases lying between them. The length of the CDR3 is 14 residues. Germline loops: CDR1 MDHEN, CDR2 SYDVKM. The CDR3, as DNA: TGTGCCAGCAGTTTCTCCGGGACTGAATACGAGCAGTACTTC. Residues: CASSFSGTEYEQYF.

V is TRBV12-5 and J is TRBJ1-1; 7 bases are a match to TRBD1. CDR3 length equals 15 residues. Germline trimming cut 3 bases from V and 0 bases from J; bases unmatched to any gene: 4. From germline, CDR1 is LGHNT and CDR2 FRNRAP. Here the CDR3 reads CASGFPTGMNTEAFF. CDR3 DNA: TGTGCTAGTGGTTTCCCGACAGGGATGAACACTGAAGCTTTCTTT.

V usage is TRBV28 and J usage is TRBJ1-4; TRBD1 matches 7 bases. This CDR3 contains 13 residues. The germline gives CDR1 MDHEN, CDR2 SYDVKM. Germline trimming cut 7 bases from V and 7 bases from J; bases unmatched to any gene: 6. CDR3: CASKSGGGEKLFF. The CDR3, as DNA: TGTGCCAGCAAGTCAGGGGGAGGTGAAAAACTGTTTTTT.

As DNA, the CDR3 is TGTGCCAGCAGTCGGGGGACTAAATCCGGAAGGCGCACAGATACGCAGTATTTT. It yields the protein CASSRGTKSGRRTDTQYF. This chain connects TRBV28 to TRBJ2-3; TRBD2 matches 7 bases. The CDR3 totals 18 residues. Germline V lookup: CDR1 MDHEN, CDR2 SYDVKM. With V trimmed by 5 bases and J by 1 base, 15 bases remained unmatched.

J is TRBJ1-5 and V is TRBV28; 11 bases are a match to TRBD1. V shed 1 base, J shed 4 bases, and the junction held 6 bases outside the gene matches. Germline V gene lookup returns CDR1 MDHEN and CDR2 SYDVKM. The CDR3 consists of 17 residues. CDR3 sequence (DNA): TGTGCCAGCAGTTTATTGGGACAGGGGGGACTAAATCAGCCCCAGCATTTT. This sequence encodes CASSLLGQGGLNQPQHF.

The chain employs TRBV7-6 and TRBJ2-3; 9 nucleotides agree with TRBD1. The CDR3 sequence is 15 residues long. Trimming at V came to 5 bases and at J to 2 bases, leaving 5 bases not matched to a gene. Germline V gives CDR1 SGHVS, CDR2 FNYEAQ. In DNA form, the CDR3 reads TGTGCCAGCAGCCGCGGGACAGGGAACACAGATACGCAGTATTTT. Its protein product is CASSRGTGNTDTQYF.

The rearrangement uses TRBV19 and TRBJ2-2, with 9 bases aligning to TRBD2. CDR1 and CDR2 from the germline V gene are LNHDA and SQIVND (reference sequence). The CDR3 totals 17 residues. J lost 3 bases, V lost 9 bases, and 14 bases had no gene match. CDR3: CASYPTSGYTYTGELFF. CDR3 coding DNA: TGTGCCAGCTACCCGACTAGCGGCTACACATACACCGGGGAGCTGTTTTTT.